One and the same sample provided the 3 T cell receptor beta chains below, sequenced in a study of hypomethylating agent response in myelodysplastic syndrome. Method: immunoSEQ multiplex PCR; TCRdb's copy keeps in-frame clones and lacks some. The sample yields several thousand clones, approximately 80% seen once. This material consisted of bone marrow, taken before or after starting hypomethylating agent treatment for myelodysplastic syndrome (not recorded which). All receptors derive from a human donor with myelodysplastic syndrome.

CDR3 region: CASSTSTDTQYF. CDR3 bases: TGTGCCAGCAGTACTAGCACAGATACGCAGTATTTT. The chain uses TRBV2 and TRBJ2-3; D ambiguous. Trimming took off 5 bases at V and 0 bases at J, with 3 bases between the two ends. The CDR3 runs 12 residues. Germline V gene lookup returns CDR1 SNHLY and CDR2 FYNNEI.

This clone came up once. The chain couples TRBV5-1 to TRBJ2-7; TRBD1 might be the D (6 bases). CDR1 and CDR2 from the germline V gene are SGHRS and YFSETQ. V gave up 4 bases and J gave up 2 bases, with 16 bases separating them. The CDR3 sequence is 15 residues long. The CDR3 region is CASSIPRTAAYEQYF. CDR3 DNA sequence: TGCGCCAGCAGCATTCCCAGGACAGCAGCCTACGAGCAGTACTTC.

This clone was recorded a few times. This chain uses TRBV19 with TRBJ1-5, with 7 bases lining up with TRBD1. The CDR3 has 17 residues. V lost 1 base and J lost 0; bases outside the gene matches: 6. The germline CDR1 and CDR2 sequences are LNHDA and SQIVND (reference sequence). The CDR3 spells CASSIGDSPYSNQPQHF. CDR3 bases: TGTGCCAGTAGTATAGGGGACAGCCCATATAGCAATCAGCCCCAGCATTTT.